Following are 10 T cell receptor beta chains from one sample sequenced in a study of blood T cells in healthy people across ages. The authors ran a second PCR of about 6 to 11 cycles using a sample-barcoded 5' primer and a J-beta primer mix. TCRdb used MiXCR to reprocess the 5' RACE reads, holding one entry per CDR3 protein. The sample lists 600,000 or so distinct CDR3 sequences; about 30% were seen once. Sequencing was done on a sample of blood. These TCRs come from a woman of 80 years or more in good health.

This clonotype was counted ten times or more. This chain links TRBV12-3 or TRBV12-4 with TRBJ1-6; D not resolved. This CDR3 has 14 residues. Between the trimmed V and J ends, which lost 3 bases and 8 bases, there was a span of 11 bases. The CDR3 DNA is TGTGCCAGCAGTTTCCGGTCAGCGGATTCACCCCTCCACTTT. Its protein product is CASSFRSADSPLHF.

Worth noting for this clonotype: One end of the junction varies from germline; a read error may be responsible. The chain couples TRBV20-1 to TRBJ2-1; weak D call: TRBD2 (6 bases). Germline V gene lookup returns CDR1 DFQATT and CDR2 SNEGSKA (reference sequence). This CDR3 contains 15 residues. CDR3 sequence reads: CSARDPTRPGTGQFF. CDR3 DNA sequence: TGCAGTGCCAGAGATCCAACTAGACCGGGGACTGGGCAGTTCTTC.

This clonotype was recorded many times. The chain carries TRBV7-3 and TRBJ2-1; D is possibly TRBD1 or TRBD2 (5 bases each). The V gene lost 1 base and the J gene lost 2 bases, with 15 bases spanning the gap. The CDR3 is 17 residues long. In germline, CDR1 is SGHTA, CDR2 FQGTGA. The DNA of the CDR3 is TGTGCCAGCAGCTTAATCGGGACCCCTAACCCCTACAATGAGCAGTTCTTC. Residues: CASSLIGTPNPYNEQFF.

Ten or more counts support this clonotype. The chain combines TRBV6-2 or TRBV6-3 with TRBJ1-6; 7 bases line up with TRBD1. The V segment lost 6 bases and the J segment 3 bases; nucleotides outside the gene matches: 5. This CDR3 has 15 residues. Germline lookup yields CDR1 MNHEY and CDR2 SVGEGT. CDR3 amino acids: CASRGQRIYNSPLHF. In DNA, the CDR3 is TGTGCCAGCAGGGGACAGAGAATCTATAATTCACCCCTCCACTTT.

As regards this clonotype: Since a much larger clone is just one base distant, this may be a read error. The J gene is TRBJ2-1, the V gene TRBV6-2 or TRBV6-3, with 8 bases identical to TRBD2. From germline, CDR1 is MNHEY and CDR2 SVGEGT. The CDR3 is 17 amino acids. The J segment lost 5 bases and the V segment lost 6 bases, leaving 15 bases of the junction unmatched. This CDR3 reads CASSPLSGETSDNEQFF. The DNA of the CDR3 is TGTGCCAGCAGCCCCTTATCCGGCGAGACTAGCGACAATGAGCAGTTCTTC.

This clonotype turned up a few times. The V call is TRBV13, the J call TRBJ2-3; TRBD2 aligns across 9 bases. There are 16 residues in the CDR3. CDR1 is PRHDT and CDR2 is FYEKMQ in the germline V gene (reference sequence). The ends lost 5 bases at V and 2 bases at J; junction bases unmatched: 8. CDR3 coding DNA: TGTGCCAGCAGCCCCCCGGGACTAGCTTTCACAGATACGCAGTATTTT. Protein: CASSPPGLAFTDTQYF.

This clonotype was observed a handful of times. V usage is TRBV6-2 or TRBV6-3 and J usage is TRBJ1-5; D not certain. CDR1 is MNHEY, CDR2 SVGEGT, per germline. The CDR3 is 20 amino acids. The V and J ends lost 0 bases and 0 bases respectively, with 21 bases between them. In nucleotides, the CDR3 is TGTGCCAGCAGTTACTCGACGGCAGCCACTACCACGGATAGCAATCAGCCCCAGCATTTT. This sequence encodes CASSYSTAATTTDSNQPQHF.

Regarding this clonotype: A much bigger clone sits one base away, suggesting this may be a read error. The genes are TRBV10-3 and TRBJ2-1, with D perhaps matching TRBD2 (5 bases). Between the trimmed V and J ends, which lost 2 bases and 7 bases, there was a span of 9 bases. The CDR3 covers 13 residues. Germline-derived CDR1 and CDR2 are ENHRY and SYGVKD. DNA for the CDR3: TGTGCCATCAGTGAGCCTGAGCGGAATGAGCAGTTCTTC. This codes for CAISEPERNEQFF.

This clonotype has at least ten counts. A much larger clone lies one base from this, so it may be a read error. The CDR3 sequence is CSVGSGTAYNEQFF. CDR3 nucleotide sequence: TGCAGCGTTGGGAGCGGGACAGCGTACAATGAGCAGTTCTTC. This chain connects TRBV29-1 to TRBJ2-1; D assignment may be TRBD1 or TRBD2 (7 bases each). CDR1 is SQVTM and CDR2 is ANQGSEA in the germline V gene. V lost 4 bases, J lost 4 bases, and 14 bases lay in between. The length of the CDR3 is 14 residues.

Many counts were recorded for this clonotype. CDR3: CASSWRGGTDTQYF. The CDR3 bases are TGTGCCAGCAGCTGGCGGGGGGGCACAGATACGCAGTATTTT. The rearrangement uses TRBV7-2 and TRBJ2-3, with 8 nucleotides matching TRBD2. The germline gives CDR1 SGHTA, CDR2 FQGNSA. This CDR3 has 14 residues. J lost 1 base, V lost 4 bases, and 1 base had no gene match.